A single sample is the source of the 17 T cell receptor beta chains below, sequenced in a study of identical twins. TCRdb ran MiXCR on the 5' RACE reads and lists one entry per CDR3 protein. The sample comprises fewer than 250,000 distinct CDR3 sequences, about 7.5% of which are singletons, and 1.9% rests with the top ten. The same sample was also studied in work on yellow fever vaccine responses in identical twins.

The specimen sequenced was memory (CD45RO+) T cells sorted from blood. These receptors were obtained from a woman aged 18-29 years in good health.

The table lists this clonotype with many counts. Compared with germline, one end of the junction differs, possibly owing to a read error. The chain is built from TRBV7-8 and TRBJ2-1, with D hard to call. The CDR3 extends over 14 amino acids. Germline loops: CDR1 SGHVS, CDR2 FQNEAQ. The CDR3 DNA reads TGTGCCAGCAACCCCCCTAGTCCCTACAATGAGCAGTTCTTT. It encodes CASNPPSPYNEQFF.

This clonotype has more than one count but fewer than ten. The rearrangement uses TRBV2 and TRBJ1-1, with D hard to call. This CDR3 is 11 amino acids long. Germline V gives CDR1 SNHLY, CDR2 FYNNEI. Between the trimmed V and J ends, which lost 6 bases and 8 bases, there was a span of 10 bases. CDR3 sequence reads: CASRNTGEAFF. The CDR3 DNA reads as TGTGCCAGCAGGAACACTGGAGAAGCTTTCTTT.

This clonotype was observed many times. The CDR3 protein is CASSQDHRGGYGYTF. The CDR3 region has the DNA TGCGCCAGCAGCCAAGACCACAGGGGCGGCTATGGCTACACCTTC. The rearrangement links TRBV4-3 to TRBJ1-2, with TRBD1 matching 7 bases. Per the germline V gene, CDR1 is LGHNA and CDR2 is YSLEER. J gave up 4 bases and V 0 bases, and 5 bases lay outside the gene matches. This CDR3 has 15 residues.

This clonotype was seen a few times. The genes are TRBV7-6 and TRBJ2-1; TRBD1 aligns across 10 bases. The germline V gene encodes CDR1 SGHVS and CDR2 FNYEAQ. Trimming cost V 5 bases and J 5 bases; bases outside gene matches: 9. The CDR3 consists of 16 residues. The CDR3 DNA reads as TGTGCCAGCAGCGCAGCTCCCGGGACAGGGGACAATGAGCAGTTCTTC. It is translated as CASSAAPGTGDNEQFF. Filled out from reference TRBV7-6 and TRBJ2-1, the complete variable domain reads GAGVSQSPRYKVTKRGQDVALRCDPISGHVSLYWYRQALGQGPEFLTYFNYEAQQDKSGLPNDRFSAERPEGSISTLTIQRTEQRDSAMYRCASSAAPGTGDNEQFFGPGTRLTVL.

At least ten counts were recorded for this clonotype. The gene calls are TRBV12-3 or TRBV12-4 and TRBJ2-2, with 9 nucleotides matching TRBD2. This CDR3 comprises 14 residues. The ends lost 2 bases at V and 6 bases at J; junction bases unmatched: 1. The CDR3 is CASSLLAGSGELFF. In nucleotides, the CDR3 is TGTGCCAGCAGTTTACTAGCGGGATCCGGGGAGCTGTTTTTT.

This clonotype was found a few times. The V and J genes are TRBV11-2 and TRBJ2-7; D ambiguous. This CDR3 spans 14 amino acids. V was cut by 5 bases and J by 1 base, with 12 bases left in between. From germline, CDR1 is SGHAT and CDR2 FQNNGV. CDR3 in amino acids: CASSQLGQSYEQYF. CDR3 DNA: TGTGCCAGCAGCCAACTTGGGCAGTCCTACGAGCAGTACTTC.

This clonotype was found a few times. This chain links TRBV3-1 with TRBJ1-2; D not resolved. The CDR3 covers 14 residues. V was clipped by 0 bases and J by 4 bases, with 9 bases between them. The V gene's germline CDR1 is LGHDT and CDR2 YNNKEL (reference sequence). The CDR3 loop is CASSQESRTYGYTF. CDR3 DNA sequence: TGTGCCAGCAGCCAAGAGTCCAGGACCTATGGCTACACCTTC.

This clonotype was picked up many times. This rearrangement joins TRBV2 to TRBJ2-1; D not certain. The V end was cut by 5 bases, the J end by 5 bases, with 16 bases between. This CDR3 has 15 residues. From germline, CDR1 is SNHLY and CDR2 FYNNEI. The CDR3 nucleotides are TGTGCCAGCAGTTTACTTTCCGGGCTCAACAATGAGCAGTTCTTC. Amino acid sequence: CASSLLSGLNNEQFF.

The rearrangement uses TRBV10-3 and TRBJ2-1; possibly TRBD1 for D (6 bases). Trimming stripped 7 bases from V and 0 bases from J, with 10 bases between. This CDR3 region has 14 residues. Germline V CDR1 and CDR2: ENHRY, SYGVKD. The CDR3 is CAINTGTSYNEQFF. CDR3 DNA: TGTGCCATCAACACAGGGACCTCCTACAATGAGCAGTTCTTC.

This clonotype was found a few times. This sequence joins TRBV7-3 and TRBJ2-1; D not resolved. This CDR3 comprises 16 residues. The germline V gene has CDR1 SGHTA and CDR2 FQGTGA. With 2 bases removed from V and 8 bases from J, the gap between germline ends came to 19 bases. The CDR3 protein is CASSLLATPLRDEQFF. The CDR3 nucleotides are TGTGCCAGCAGCTTACTGGCGACCCCCCTCCGGGATGAGCAGTTCTTC.

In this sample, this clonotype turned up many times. The CDR3 sequence is CASSLSTGGEKLFF. The CDR3 coding sequence is TGTGCCAGCAGTTTGTCGACGGGAGGTGAAAAACTGTTTTTT. This sequence joins TRBV12-3 or TRBV12-4 and TRBJ1-4, with no clear D. Between the trimmed V and J ends, which lost 3 bases and 7 bases, there was a span of 12 bases. The CDR3 is 14 residues long.

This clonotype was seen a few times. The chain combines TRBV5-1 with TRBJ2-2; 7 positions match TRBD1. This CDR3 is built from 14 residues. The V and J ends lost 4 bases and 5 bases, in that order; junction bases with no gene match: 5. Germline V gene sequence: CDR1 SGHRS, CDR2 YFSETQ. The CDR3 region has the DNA TGCGCCAGCAGCGGCCAGACAGGGACCGGGGAGCTGTTTTTT. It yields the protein CASSGQTGTGELFF.

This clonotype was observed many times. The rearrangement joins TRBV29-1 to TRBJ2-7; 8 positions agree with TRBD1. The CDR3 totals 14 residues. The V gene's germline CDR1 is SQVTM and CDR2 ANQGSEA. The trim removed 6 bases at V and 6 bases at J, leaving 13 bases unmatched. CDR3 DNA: TGCAGCGTCCCGCTGGGACAGGATGTAGGCGAGCAGTACTTC. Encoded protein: CSVPLGQDVGEQYF.

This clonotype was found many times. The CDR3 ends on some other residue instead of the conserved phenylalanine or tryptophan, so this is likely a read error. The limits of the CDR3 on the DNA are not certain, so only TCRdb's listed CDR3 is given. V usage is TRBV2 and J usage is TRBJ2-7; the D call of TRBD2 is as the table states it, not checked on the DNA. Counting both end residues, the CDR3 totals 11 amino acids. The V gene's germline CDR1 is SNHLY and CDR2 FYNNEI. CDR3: CASSEAARQGL.

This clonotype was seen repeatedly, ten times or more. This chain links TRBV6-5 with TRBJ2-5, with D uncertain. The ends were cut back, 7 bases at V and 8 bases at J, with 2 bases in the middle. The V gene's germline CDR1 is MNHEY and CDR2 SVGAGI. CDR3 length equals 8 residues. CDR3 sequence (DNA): TGTGCCAGCACCACCCAGTACTTC. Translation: CASTTQYF.

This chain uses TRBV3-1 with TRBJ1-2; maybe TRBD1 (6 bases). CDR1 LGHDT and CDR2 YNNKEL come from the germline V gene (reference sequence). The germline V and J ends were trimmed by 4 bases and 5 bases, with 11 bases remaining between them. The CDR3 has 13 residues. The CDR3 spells CASSLPQGYGYTF. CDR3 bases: TGTGCCAGCAGCCTCCCACAGGGATATGGCTACACCTTC.

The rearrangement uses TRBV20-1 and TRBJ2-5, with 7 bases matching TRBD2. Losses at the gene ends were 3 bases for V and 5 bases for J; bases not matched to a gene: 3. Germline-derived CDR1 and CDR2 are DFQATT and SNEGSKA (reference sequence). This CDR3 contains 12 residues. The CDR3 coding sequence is TGCAGTGCTAGTCAGGGAGGGGAGACCCAGTACTTC. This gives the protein CSASQGGETQYF.